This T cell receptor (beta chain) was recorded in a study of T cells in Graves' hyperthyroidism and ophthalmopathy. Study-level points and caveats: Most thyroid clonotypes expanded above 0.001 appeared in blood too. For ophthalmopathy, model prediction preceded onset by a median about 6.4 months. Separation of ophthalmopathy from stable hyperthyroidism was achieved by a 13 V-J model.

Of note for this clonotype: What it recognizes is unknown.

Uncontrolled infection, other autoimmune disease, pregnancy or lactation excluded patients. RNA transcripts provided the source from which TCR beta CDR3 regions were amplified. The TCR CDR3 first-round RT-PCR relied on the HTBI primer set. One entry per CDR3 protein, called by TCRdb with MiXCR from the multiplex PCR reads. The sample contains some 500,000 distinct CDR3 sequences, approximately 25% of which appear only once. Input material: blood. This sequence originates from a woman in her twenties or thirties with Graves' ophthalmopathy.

CDR3 region: CASSEVASGTSSYEQYF. The CDR3 DNA reads as TGTGCCAGCAGTGAAGTGGCTAGCGGGACCAGCTCCTACGAGCAGTACTTC. The chain joins TRBV2 to TRBJ2-7, with 9 positions matching TRBD2. J lost 0 bases, V lost 1 base, and 7 bases had no gene match. Germline V gene sequence: CDR1 SNHLY, CDR2 FYNNEI. The CDR3 has 17 residues.